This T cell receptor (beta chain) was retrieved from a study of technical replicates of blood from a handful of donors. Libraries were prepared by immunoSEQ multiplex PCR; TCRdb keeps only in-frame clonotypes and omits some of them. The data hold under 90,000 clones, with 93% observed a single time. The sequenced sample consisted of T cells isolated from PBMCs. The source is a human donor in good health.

The CDR3 loop is CASSPTDSLNYGYTF. The CDR3 nucleotides are TGTGCCAGCAGCCCGACTGACAGTCTAAACTATGGCTACACCTTC. The chain links TRBV7-9 to TRBJ1-2; D might be TRBD1 (5 bases). V was shortened by 5 bases and J by 2 bases, with 15 bases between the two germline ends. Germline values: CDR1 SEHNR, CDR2 FQNEAQ (reference sequence). The CDR3 totals 15 residues. Variable domain in full (rest from reference TRBV7-9 and TRBJ1-2): DTGVSQNPRHKITKRGQNVTFRCDPISEHNRLYWYRQTLGQGPEFLTYFQNEAQLEKSRLLSDRFSAERPKGSFSTLEIQRTEQGDSAMYLCASSPTDSLNYGYTFGSGTRLTVV.